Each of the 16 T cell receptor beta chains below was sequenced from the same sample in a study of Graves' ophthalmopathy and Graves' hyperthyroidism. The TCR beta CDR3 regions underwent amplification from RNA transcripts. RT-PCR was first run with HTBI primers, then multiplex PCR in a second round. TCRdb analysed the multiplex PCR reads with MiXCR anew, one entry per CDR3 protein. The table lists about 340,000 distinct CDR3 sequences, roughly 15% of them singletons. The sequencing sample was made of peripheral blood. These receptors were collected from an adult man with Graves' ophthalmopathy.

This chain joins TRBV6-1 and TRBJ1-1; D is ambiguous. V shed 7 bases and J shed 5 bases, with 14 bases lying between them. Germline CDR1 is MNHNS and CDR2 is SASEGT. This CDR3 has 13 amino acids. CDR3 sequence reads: CASIGSGGTEAFF. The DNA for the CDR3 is TGTGCCAGCATCGGGTCGGGCGGAACTGAAGCTTTCTTT.

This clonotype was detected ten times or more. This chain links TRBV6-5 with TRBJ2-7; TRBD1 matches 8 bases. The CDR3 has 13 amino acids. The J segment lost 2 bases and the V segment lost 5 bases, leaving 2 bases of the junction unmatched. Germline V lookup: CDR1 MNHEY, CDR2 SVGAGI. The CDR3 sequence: CASSRDRTYEQYF. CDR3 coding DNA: TGTGCCAGCAGTAGGGACAGGACCTACGAGCAGTACTTC.

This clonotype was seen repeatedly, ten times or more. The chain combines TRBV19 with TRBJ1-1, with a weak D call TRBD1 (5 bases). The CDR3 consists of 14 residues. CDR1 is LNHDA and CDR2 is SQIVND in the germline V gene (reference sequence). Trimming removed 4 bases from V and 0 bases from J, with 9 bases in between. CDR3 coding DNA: TGTGCCAGTAGTAAGTCGACAGTGAACACTGAAGCTTTCTTT. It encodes CASSKSTVNTEAFF. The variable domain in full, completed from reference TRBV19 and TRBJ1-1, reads DGGITQSPKYLFRKEGQNVTLSCEQNLNHDAMYWYRQDPGQGLRLIYYSQIVNDFQKGDIAEGYSVSREKKESFPLTVTSAQKNPTAFYLCASSKSTVNTEAFFGQGTRLTVV.

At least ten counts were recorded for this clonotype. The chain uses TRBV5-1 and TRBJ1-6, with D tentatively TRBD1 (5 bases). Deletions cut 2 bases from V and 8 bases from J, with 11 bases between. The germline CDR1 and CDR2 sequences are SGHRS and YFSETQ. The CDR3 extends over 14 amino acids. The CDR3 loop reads CASSFVSGDSPLHF. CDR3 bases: TGCGCCAGCAGCTTCGTATCGGGGGATTCACCCCTCCACTTT.

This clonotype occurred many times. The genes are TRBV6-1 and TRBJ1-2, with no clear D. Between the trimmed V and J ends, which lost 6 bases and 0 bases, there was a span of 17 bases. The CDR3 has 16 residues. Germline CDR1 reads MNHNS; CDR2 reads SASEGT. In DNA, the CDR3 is TGTGCCAGCAGGAGCCTGGGCGCGAGAGCTAACTATGGCTACACCTTC. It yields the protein CASRSLGARANYGYTF.

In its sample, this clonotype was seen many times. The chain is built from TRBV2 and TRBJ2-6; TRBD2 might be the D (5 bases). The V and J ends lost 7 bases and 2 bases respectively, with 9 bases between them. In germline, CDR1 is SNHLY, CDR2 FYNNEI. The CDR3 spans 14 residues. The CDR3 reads CASIEEAGANVLTF. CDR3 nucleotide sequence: TGTGCCAGCATCGAGGAGGCTGGGGCCAACGTCCTGACTTTC.

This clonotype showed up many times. The CDR3 bases are TGTGCCTGGAGTGTAATCACAGGGCGGACTGAAGCTTTCTTT. It yields the protein CAWSVITGRTEAFF. V and J are TRBV30 and TRBJ1-1; a possible D gene is TRBD1 (6 bases). Germline values: CDR1 GTSNPN, CDR2 SVGIG (reference sequence). The CDR3 covers 14 residues. V gave up 0 bases and J gave up 5 bases, with 13 bases separating them.

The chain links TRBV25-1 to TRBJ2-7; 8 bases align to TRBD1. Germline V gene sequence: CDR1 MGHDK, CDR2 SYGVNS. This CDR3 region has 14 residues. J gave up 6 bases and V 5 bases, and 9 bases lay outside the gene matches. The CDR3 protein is CASSRTGLQGEQYF. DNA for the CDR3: TGTGCCAGCAGTAGGACAGGGCTTCAGGGCGAGCAGTACTTC.

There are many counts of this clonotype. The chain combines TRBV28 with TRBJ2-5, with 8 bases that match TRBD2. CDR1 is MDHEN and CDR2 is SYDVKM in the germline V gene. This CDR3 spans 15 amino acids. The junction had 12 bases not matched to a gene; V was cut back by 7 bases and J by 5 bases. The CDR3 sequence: CASIERERGWETQYF. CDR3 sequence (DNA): TGTGCCAGCATCGAGCGGGAGAGGGGTTGGGAGACCCAGTACTTC. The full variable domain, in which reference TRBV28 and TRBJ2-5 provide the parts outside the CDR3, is DVKVTQSSRYLVKRTGEKVFLECVQDMDHENMFWYRQDPGLGLRLIYFSYDVKMKEKGDIPEGYSVSREKKERFSLILESASTNQTSMYLCASIERERGWETQYFGPGTRLLVL.

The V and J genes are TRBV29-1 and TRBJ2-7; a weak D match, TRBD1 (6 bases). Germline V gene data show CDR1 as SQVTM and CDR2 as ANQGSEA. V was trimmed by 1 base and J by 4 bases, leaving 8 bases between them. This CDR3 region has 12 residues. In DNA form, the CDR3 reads TGCAGCGTTGAAGGAGGGGGTTACGAGCAGTACTTC. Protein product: CSVEGGGYEQYF.

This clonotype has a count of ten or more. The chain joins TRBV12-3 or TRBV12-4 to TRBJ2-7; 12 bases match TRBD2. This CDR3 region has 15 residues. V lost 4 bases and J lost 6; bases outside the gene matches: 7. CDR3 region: CASSSTSGGTGEQYF. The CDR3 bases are TGTGCCAGCAGTTCGACTAGCGGGGGAACGGGCGAGCAGTACTTC.

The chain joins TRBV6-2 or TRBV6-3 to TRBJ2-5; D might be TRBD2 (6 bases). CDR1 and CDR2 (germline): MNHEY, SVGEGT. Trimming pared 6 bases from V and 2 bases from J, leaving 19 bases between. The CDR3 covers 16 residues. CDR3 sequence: CASRPVGAGRQETQYF. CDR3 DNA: TGTGCCAGCAGGCCGGTTGGGGCAGGGAGGCAAGAGACCCAGTACTTC.

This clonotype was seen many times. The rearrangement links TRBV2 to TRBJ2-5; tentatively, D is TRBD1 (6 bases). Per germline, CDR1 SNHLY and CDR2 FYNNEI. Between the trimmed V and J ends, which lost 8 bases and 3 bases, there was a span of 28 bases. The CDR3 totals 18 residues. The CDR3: CASLSSRGQTDREETQYF. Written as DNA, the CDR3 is TGTGCCAGCCTAAGCAGTAGAGGACAAACGGACAGAGAAGAGACCCAGTACTTC.

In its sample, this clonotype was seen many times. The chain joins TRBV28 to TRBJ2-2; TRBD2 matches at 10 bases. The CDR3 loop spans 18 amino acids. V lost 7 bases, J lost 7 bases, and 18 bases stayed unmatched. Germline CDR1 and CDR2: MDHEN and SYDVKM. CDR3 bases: TGTGCCAGCACTCCTCCTAGCGGGGGAGACCAATGGGACGGGGAGCTGTTTTTT. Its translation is CASTPPSGGDQWDGELFF.

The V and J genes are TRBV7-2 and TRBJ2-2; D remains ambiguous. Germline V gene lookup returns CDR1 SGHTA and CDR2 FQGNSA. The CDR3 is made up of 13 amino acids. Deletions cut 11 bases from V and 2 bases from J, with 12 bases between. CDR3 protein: CAWSPSNTGELFF. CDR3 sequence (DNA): TGTGCCTGGAGTCCCAGTAACACCGGGGAGCTGTTTTTT.

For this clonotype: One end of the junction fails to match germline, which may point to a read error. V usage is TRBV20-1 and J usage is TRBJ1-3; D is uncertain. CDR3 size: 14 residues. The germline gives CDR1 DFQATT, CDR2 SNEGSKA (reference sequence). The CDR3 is CSASRGGIGNTICF. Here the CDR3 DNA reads TGCAGTGCTAGCCGGGGTGGGATCGGAAACACCATATGTTTT.